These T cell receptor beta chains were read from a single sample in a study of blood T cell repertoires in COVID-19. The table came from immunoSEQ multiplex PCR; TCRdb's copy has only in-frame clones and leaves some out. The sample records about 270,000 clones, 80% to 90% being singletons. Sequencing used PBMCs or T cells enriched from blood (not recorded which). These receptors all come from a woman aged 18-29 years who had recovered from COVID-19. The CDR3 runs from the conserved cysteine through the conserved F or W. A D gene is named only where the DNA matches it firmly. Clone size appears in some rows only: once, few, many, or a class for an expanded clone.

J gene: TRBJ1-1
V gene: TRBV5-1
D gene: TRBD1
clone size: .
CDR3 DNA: TGCGCCAGCAGCTTGGGACAGGGGTCGGACACTGAAGCTTTCTTT
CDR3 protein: CASSLGQGSDTEAFF

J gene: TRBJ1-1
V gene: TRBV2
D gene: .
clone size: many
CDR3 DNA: TGTGCCAGCAATCATTACAGTTCGGCAACCCGGATGAACACTGAAGCTTTCTTT
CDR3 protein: CASNHYSSATRMNTEAFF

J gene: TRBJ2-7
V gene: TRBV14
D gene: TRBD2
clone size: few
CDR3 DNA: TGTGCCAGCAGCACATGGGAGGGGAGCTCCTACGAGCAGTACTTC
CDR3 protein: CASSTWEGSSYEQYF

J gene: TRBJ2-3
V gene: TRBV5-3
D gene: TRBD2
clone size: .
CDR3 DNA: TGTGCCAGAAGCTTGGCTAGCGGGGGGAGCACAGATACGCAGTATTTT
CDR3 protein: CARSLASGGSTDTQYF

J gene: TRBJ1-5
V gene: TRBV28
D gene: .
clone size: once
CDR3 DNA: TGTGCCAGCACGGGGTTAGGCAGACCCAATCAGCCCCAGCATTTT
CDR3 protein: CASTGLGRPNQPQHF

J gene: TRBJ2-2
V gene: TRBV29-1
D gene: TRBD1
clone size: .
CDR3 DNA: TGCAGCGTGATTCTCCCGGGACAGGGTTCCGGGGAGCTGTTTTTT
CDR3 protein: CSVILPGQGSGELFF

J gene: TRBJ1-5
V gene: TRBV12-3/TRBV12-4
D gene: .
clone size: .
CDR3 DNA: TGTGCCAGCACGATGCGGGGGAATCAGCCCCAGCATTTT
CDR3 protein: CASTMRGNQPQHF

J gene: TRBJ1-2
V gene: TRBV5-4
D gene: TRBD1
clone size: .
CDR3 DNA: TGTGCCAGCAGCCCGGGGACAGGGCTGGATGGCTACACCTTC
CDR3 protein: CASSPGTGLDGYTF

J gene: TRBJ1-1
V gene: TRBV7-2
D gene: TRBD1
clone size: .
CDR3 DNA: TGTGCCAGCAGCTTAGGAGAGGGCAGGGGGACTTTCTTT
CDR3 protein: CASSLGEGRGTFF

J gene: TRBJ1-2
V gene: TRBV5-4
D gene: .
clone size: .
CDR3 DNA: TGTGCCAGCAGCTTCGACTTTAACTATGGCTACACCTTC
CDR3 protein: CASSFDFNYGYTF

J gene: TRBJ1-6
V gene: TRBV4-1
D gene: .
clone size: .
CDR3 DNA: TGCGCCAGCAGCCAAGTCTCGGTTACCTATAATTCACCCCTCCACTTT
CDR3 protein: CASSQVSVTYNSPLHF

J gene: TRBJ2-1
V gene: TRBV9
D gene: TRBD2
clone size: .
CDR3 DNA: TGTGCCAGCAGCGTCCTAGCGGGGGGATACAATGAGCAGTTCTTC
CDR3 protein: CASSVLAGGYNEQFF

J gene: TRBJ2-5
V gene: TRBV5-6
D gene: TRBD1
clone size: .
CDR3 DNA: TGTGCCAGCAGCAGGACAGGGGGCCAAGAGACCCAGTACTTC
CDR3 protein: CASSRTGGQETQYF

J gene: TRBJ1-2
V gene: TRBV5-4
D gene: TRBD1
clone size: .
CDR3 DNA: TGTGCCAGCAGCTTGTTCCAGGGGGCGGAGGATGGCTACACCTTC
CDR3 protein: CASSLFQGAEDGYTF

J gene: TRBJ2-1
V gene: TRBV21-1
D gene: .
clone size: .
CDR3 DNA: TGTGCCAGCAGCAAAGGATCCGGGACTAGCGGCCTGGGGAATGAGCAGTTCTTC
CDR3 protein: CASSKGSGTSGLGNEQFF

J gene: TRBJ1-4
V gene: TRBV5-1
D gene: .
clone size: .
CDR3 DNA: TGCGCCAGCAGCAAAGTACTGGGGGCGGATGAAAAACTGTTTTTT
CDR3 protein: CASSKVLGADEKLFF

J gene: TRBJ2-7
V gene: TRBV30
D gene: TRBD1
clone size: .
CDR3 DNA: TGTGCCTGGAGCGGGACGACAGGGAACTACGAGCAGTACTTC
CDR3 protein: CAWSGTTGNYEQYF

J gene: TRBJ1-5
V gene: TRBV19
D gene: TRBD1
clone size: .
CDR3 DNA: TGTGCCAGTAGTACCGGTCTTGGACAGGGAAGTCAGCCCCAGCATTTT
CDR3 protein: CASSTGLGQGSQPQHF

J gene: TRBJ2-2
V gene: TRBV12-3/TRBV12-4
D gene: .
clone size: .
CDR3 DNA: TGTGCCAGCAGTTCTATGGGGCCCGGGGAGCTGTTTTTT
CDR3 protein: CASSSMGPGELFF

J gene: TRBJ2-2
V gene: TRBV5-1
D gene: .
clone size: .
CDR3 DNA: TGCGCCAGCAGCCGGCGCAGGCAGAGCACCGGGGAGCTGTTTTTT
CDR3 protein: CASSRRRQSTGELFF

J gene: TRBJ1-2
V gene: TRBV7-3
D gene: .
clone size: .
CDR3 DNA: TGTGCCAGCAGCAATGGGGGGACCTATGGCTACACCTTC
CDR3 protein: CASSNGGTYGYTF

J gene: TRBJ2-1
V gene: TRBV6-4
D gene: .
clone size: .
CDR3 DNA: TGTGCCAGCAGTGGTCTAGCTAGCAATGAGCAGTTCTTC
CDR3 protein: CASSGLASNEQFF

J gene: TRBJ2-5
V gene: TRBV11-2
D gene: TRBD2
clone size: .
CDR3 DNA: TGTGCCAGCAGCTTAGAACCTAGCGGGGGGGCCCGGGAGACCCAGTACTTC
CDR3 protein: CASSLEPSGGARETQYF

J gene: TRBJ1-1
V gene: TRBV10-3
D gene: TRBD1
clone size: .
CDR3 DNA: TGTGCCATCAGCCCTAGGACAGGCGACACTGAAGCTTTCTTT
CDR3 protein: CAISPRTGDTEAFF